The next 17 T cell receptor beta chains were all read from a single sample in a study of blood T cell repertoires in COVID-19. Data came from immunoSEQ multiplex PCR; TCRdb stores just in-frame clones and leaves some out. The repertoire has more than 80,000 clones, about two thirds of them found once; the top ten carry 0.9%. Sequencing was done on a sample of peripheral blood. The receptors shown here come from a human donor with acute or convalescent COVID-19. The donor label of this sample is uncertain.

V and J are TRBV28 and TRBJ1-5, with 8 bases fitting TRBD1. This CDR3 is built from 16 residues. Germline CDR1 is MDHEN and CDR2 is SYDVKM. The V gene end was trimmed by 4 bases and the J gene end by 0 bases; junction bases not matched to a gene: 5. The CDR3 nucleotides are TGTGCCAGCAGTTCCCCGACAGGGGATAGCAATCAGCCCCAGCATTTT. Protein sequence: CASSSPTGDSNQPQHF.

This clone has a handful of counts. The rearrangement links TRBV9 to TRBJ1-1, with D unclear. This CDR3 spans 15 amino acids. Looked up from germline, CDR1 is SGDLS and CDR2 is YYNGEE. Trimming took off 4 bases at V and 2 bases at J, with 15 bases between the two ends. The CDR3 sequence: CASSPQSTGNTEAFF. For the CDR3, the DNA is TGTGCCAGCAGCCCCCAATCCACGGGAAACACTGAAGCTTTCTTT.

The table lists this clone with a few counts. The gene calls are TRBV30 and TRBJ1-1; D not resolved. Trimming cost V 4 bases and J 3 bases, with 12 bases left between them. Germline values: CDR1 GTSNPN, CDR2 SVGIG (reference sequence). The CDR3 totals 13 residues. Here the CDR3 reads CAWNTGGHTEAFF. The CDR3 bases are TGTGCCTGGAATACGGGAGGTCACACTGAAGCTTTCTTT.

A few counts support this clone. V usage is TRBV5-1 and J usage is TRBJ1-1; maybe TRBD1 (6 bases). Germline CDR1 reads SGHRS; CDR2 reads YFSETQ. The V gene lost 0 bases and the J gene lost 3 bases, with 15 bases spanning the gap. The CDR3 runs to 16 residues. The CDR3 reads CASSLDRAQRDTEAFF. The CDR3 DNA is TGCGCCAGCAGCTTGGACAGGGCCCAAAGGGACACTGAAGCTTTCTTT. Based on the CDR3 plus reference TRBV5-1 and TRBJ1-1, the full variable domain is KAGVTQTPRYLIKTRGQQVTLSCSPISGHRSVSWYQQTPGQGLQFLFEYFSETQRNKGNFPGRFSGRQFSNSRSEMNVSTLELGDSALYLCASSLDRAQRDTEAFFGQGTRLTVV.

The CDR3 loop reads CASSVGGQLNSPLHF. CDR3 nucleotides: TGTGCCAGCAGCGTAGGGGGACAACTTAATTCACCCCTCCACTTT. The rearrangement uses TRBV9 and TRBJ1-6; a possible D gene is TRBD1 (6 bases). Germline assignment: CDR1 SGDLS and CDR2 YYNGEE. Between the trimmed V and J ends, which lost 0 bases and 6 bases, there was a span of 10 bases. CDR3 length: 15 amino acids.

The V call is TRBV7-2, the J call TRBJ1-4; 11 positions match TRBD1. Germline V lookup: CDR1 SGHTA, CDR2 FQGNSA. The ends lost 5 bases at V and 8 bases at J; junction bases unmatched: 13. The CDR3 extends over 17 amino acids. In DNA form, the CDR3 reads TGTGCCAGCAGCGCACAACTTATCGGGACAGGGGGGGAAAAACTGTTTTTT. It is translated as CASSAQLIGTGGEKLFF.

This chain uses TRBV5-1 with TRBJ1-1; TRBD1 is a possible D gene (5 bases). Germline assignment: CDR1 SGHRS and CDR2 YFSETQ. The V gene lost 0 bases and the J gene lost 5 bases, with 14 bases spanning the gap. The CDR3 runs 15 residues. The CDR3 sequence: CASSLAAGRRTEAFF. CDR3 sequence (DNA): TGCGCCAGCAGCTTGGCGGCGGGGCGCAGAACTGAAGCTTTCTTT.

DNA of the CDR3: TGTGCCAGCAGCGTAGCACCCCCGGGCTCTGGAAACACCATATATTTT. It yields the protein CASSVAPPGSGNTIYF. The chain recombines TRBV9 with TRBJ1-3; no definite D call. The CDR3 runs to 16 residues. CDR1 SGDLS and CDR2 YYNGEE come from the germline V gene. The V end lost 0 bases, the J end lost 0 bases, and 10 bases lay between the germline ends.

This clone occurred once. The V and J genes are TRBV28 and TRBJ2-3; TRBD2 agrees at 9 bases. The ends lost 10 bases at V and 5 bases at J; junction bases unmatched: 13. Germline CDR1 and CDR2: MDHEN and SYDVKM. This CDR3 is built from 15 residues. CDR3 region: CATRPAGGFRDTQYF. CDR3 DNA sequence: TGTGCCACCCGCCCCGCGGGGGGGTTTAGAGATACGCAGTATTTT.

The V gene is TRBV21-1, the J gene TRBJ1-2; TRBD1 is taken as the D call from the table, unchecked against the DNA. TRBV21-1 is flagged as a pseudogene. The CDR3 is made up of 12 amino acids. The CDR3 is CASSERGYGYTF. Here the CDR3 DNA reads TGTGCCAGCAGTGAAAGGGGGTATGGCTACACCTTC.

V is TRBV2 and J is TRBJ1-6; weak D call: TRBD1 (5 bases). This CDR3 region has 15 residues. V was cut by 7 bases and J by 0 bases, with 10 bases left in between. Per germline, CDR1 SNHLY and CDR2 FYNNEI. The CDR3 region is CASTRGSSYNSPLHF. In nucleotides, the CDR3 is TGTGCCAGCACGCGGGGGAGCTCCTATAATTCACCCCTCCACTTT.

This sequence joins TRBV24-1 and TRBJ2-3; 7 bases agree with TRBD1. The CDR3 runs to 14 residues. Per the germline V gene, CDR1 is KGHDR and CDR2 is SFDVKD. V lost 4 bases to trimming and J lost 4 bases; unmatched junction nucleotides: 4. As DNA, the CDR3 is TGTGCCACCAGTGAAGACAGGGTGGCAGATACGCAGTATTTT. This sequence encodes CATSEDRVADTQYF.

V and J are TRBV2 and TRBJ2-7, with 11 bases matching TRBD2. The germline V gene encodes CDR1 SNHLY and CDR2 FYNNEI. CDR3 size: 13 residues. V lost 4 bases and J lost 13; bases outside the gene matches: 9. CDR3 amino acids: CASSARTTSGNYF. In DNA form, the CDR3 reads TGTGCCAGCAGTGCCCGCACGACTAGCGGGAATTACTTC. Full variable domain (rest looked up from reference TRBV2 and TRBJ2-7): EPEVTQTPSHQVTQMGQEVILRCVPISNHLYFYWYRQILGQKVEFLVSFYNNEISEKSEIFDDQFSVERPDGSNFTLKIRSTKLEDSAMYFCASSARTTSGNYFGPGTRLTVT.

This clone was detected a few times. The V call is TRBV7-9, the J call TRBJ1-2; TRBD1 agrees at 10 bases. Germline lookup yields CDR1 SEHNR and CDR2 FQNEAQ (reference sequence). The trim removed 1 base at V and 6 bases at J, leaving 2 bases unmatched. This CDR3 contains 14 residues. CDR3 sequence (DNA): TGTGCCAGCAGCTTAGTTGGGACAGGGGATGGCTACACCTTC. Translating it yields CASSLVGTGDGYTF.

This rearrangement joins TRBV5-1 to TRBJ2-2, with a weak D call TRBD2 (5 bases). With 2 bases removed from V and 1 base from J, the gap between germline ends came to 9 bases. CDR1 is SGHRS and CDR2 is YFSETQ in the germline V gene. This CDR3 has 15 residues. The CDR3 bases are TGCGCCAGCAGCTTTGGAGGACTGAACACCGGGGAGCTGTTTTTT. Its protein product is CASSFGGLNTGELFF. The full variable domain, in which reference TRBV5-1 and TRBJ2-2 provide the parts outside the CDR3, is KAGVTQTPRYLIKTRGQQVTLSCSPISGHRSVSWYQQTPGQGLQFLFEYFSETQRNKGNFPGRFSGRQFSNSRSEMNVSTLELGDSALYLCASSFGGLNTGELFFGEGSRLTVL.

The chain links TRBV6-1 to TRBJ1-2; TRBD1 aligns across 10 bases. Germline CDR1 is MNHNS and CDR2 is SASEGT. The CDR3 loop spans 15 amino acids. After removal of 2 bases from V and 3 bases from J, the junction contained 3 bases not matched to a gene. CDR3 sequence (DNA): TGTGCCAGCAGTGAACAGGACAGGGGGGACTATGGCTACACCTTC. Translated: CASSEQDRGDYGYTF.

On this clone: Distinct nucleotide sequences in the sample also encode this CDR3. V gene TRBV28 combines with J gene TRBJ2-7; TRBD1 matches at 9 bases. V was clipped by 6 bases and J by 1 base; unmatched bases: 7. The germline CDR1 and CDR2 sequences are MDHEN and SYDVKM. The CDR3 is made up of 15 amino acids. The CDR3 sequence: CASSPTGTGSYEQYV. The CDR3 coding sequence is TGTGCCAGCAGCCCAACCGGGACAGGGTCCTACGAGCAGTACGTC.